A single sample is the source of the 4 T cell receptor beta chains below, sequenced in a study of blood T cells in healthy people across ages. A second roughly 6 to 11 cycle PCR used barcoded and J-beta primers. One entry per CDR3 protein results from TCRdb running MiXCR on the 5' RACE reads. The sample has approximately 800,000 distinct CDR3 sequences; more than 55% are singletons. The sample consisted of blood. These TCRs come from a man in his forties in good health.

The chain couples TRBV6-1 to TRBJ1-1, with D unclear. The ends were cut back, 0 bases at V and 4 bases at J, with 9 bases in the middle. The CDR3 has 14 amino acids. The germline V gene encodes CDR1 MNHNS and CDR2 SASEGT. CDR3 in amino acids: CASSEARGTTEAFF. DNA for the CDR3: TGTGCCAGCAGTGAAGCGAGAGGAACCACTGAAGCTTTCTTT.

This clonotype showed up just a few times. The DNA of the CDR3 is TGCAGTGCCCCCTCAACTTGGGACGGCTACACCTTC. Encoded protein: CSAPSTWDGYTF. This chain uses TRBV20-1 with TRBJ1-2; D is possibly TRBD1 (5 bases). The length of the CDR3 is 12 residues. V was trimmed by 6 bases and J by 8 bases, leaving 16 bases between them. The germline gives CDR1 DFQATT, CDR2 SNEGSKA (reference sequence).

The V gene is TRBV28, the J gene TRBJ2-5; D might be TRBD2 (6 bases). This CDR3 contains 13 residues. Trimming shortened V by 6 bases and J by 2 bases, and 10 bases separated the two germline ends. Germline CDR1 reads MDHEN; CDR2 reads SYDVKM. The DNA for the CDR3 is TGTGCCAGCAGGTGGACTAATCAAGAGACCCAGTACTTC. It codes for CASRWTNQETQYF.

The genes are TRBV20-1 and TRBJ2-7; a weak D match, TRBD2 (6 bases). This CDR3 is 12 amino acids long. CDR1 and CDR2 from the germline V gene are DFQATT and SNEGSKA (reference sequence). CDR3 bases: TGCAGAGCCACTGGGGGAGGCTACGAGCAGTACTTC. As protein: CRATGGGYEQYF.